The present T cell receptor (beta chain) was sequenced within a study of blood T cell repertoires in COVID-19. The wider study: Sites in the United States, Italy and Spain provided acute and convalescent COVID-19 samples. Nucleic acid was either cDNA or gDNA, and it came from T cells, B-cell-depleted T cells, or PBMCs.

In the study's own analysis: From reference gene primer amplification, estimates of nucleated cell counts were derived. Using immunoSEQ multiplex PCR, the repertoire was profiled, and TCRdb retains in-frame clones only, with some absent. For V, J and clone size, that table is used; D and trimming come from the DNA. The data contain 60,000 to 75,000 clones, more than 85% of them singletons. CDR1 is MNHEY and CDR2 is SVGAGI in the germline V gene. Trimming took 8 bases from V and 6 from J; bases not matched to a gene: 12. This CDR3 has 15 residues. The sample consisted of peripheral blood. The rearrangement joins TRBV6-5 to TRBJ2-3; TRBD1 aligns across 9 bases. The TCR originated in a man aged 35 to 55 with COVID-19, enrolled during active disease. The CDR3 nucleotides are TGTGCCAGCCACAAAGGACAGGGGAGGGTGGATACGCAGTATTTT. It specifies CASHKGQGRVDTQYF.